The T cell receptor (beta chain) under discussion was sequenced for a study of T cell responses to AZD1222 COVID-19 vaccine. Sequenced by immunoSEQ multiplex PCR; TCRdb stores in-frame clones only, minus some. Among tens of thousands of clones listed, around 80% were seen once. The V and J ends lost 7 bases and 2 bases respectively, with 21 bases between them. CDR1 is MGHRA and CDR2 is YSYEKL in the germline V gene. CDR3 length: 16 amino acids. For this clone: Its matching antigen is unknown.

Study-wide points: Clonal diversity may have been underestimated in mostly white British donors. Among vaccine-associated CD4 TCRs, coverage spanned spike, with dominance at 160-218 and 743-854. A rise in Spike-specific TCR breadth and depth followed two AZD1222 doses.

This TCR was recovered from an adult in good health. Source: peripheral blood, taken on day 0 of AZD1222 vaccination. V usage is TRBV4-1 and J usage is TRBJ2-7; tentatively, D is TRBD2 (6 bases). Here the CDR3 reads CASINRGGMETYEQYV. CDR3 sequence (DNA): TGCGCCAGCATTAATCGGGGCGGGATGGAAACCTACGAGCAGTACGTC.